One sample yielded the 19 T cell receptor beta chains listed below, sequenced in a study of T cell responses to AZD1222 COVID-19 vaccine. Method: immunoSEQ multiplex PCR; TCRdb's copy keeps in-frame clones and lacks some. The repertoire holds 150,000 to 200,000 clones, with around 93% as singletons. The material was peripheral blood, obtained on day 0 of AZD1222 vaccination. Receptors originate from an adult in good health.

The CDR3 here is CASSHRWGTEDEQFF. The CDR3 bases are TGTGCCAGCAGCCACCGATGGGGGACTGAGGATGAGCAGTTCTTC. V usage is TRBV5-8 and J usage is TRBJ2-1; TRBD2 is a possible D gene (6 bases). Per the germline V gene, CDR1 is SGHTS and CDR2 is YDEGEE. The CDR3 runs 15 residues. Trimming left V 4 bases short and J 8 bases short, with 19 bases between.

The rearrangement uses TRBV29-1 and TRBJ2-3; D might be TRBD1 (6 bases). The germline CDR1 and CDR2 sequences are SQVTM and ANQGSEA. The germline V and J ends were trimmed by 6 bases and 5 bases, with 15 bases remaining between them. This CDR3 has 13 residues. The CDR3 DNA is TGCAGCGTCCCCCTCCTCAGGGGAGATACGCAGTATTTT. Amino acid sequence: CSVPLLRGDTQYF.

The chain recombines TRBV5-1 with TRBJ2-5; a weak D match, TRBD2 (5 bases). The CDR3 spans 15 residues. Germline V gene sequence: CDR1 SGHRS, CDR2 YFSETQ. The ends were cut back, 0 bases at V and 5 bases at J, with 14 bases in the middle. CDR3 protein: CASSLVLEGGETQYF. The CDR3 nucleotides read TGCGCCAGCAGCTTGGTGCTAGAGGGCGGGGAGACCCAGTACTTC.

This clone was counted between two and nine times. In DNA form, the CDR3 reads TGTGCCAGCAGGATACAGGGTTCGCCCTTGGGTTCACCCCTCCACTTT. This codes for CASRIQGSPLGSPLHF. The V and J genes are TRBV4-2 and TRBJ1-6, with D possibly TRBD1 on 6 matching bases. The CDR3 has 16 amino acids. V was shortened by 6 bases and J by 9 bases, with 21 bases between the two germline ends. Looked up from germline, CDR1 is LGHNA and CDR2 is YNFKEQ.

This clone has a single count. The chain recombines TRBV3-1 (or the pseudogene TRBV3-2) with TRBJ2-1, with D perhaps matching TRBD1 (5 bases). Looked up from germline, CDR1 is LGHDT and CDR2 is YNNKEL (reference sequence). V lost 3 bases to trimming and J lost 8 bases, with 23 bases between them. This CDR3 region has 17 residues. This CDR3 is CASSHLVKGSRRYEQFF. The CDR3 DNA reads TGTGCCAGCAGCCACCTAGTGAAGGGGTCTAGACGGTATGAGCAGTTCTTC.

This chain connects TRBV28 to TRBJ1-5; the match to TRBD1 covers 7 bases. J gave up 3 bases and V 11 bases, and 10 bases lay outside the gene matches. CDR1 is MDHEN and CDR2 is SYDVKM in the germline V gene. The CDR3 covers 14 residues. This CDR3 is CACGQEEYNQPQHF. Here the CDR3 DNA reads TGTGCCTGCGGACAGGAGGAATACAATCAGCCCCAGCATTTT. Full variable domain (missing parts from reference TRBV28 and TRBJ1-5): DVKVTQSSRYLVKRTGEKVFLECVQDMDHENMFWYRQDPGLGLRLIYFSYDVKMKEKGDIPEGYSVSREKKERFSLILESASTNQTSMYLCACGQEEYNQPQHFGDGTRLSIL.

This chain connects TRBV6-1 to TRBJ1-1, with a tentative D call TRBD1 (6 bases). Germline-derived CDR1 and CDR2 are MNHNS and SASEGT. Trimming shortened V by 2 bases and J by 0 bases, and 10 bases separated the two germline ends. This CDR3 spans 15 amino acids. In DNA form, the CDR3 reads TGTGCCAGCAGTGAATTTACAGGGCTGAACACTGAAGCTTTCTTT. Translating gives CASSEFTGLNTEAFF.

The CDR3 sequence is CASSQGPGLLEDTQYF. As DNA, the CDR3 is TGCGCCAGCAGCCAAGGGCCTGGACTATTAGAGGATACGCAGTATTTT. The chain links TRBV4-1 to TRBJ2-3, with D possibly TRBD2 on 6 matching bases. Germline CDR1 MGHRA, CDR2 YSYEKL. CDR3 length equals 16 residues. V was clipped by 1 base and J by 6 bases, with 17 bases between them.

The sample holds one count of this clone. The rearrangement uses TRBV7-2 and TRBJ2-1, with D possibly being TRBD1 (5 bases). This CDR3 region has 15 residues. CDR1 and CDR2 from the germline V gene are SGHTA and FQGNSA. V was trimmed by 3 bases and J by 4 bases, leaving 13 bases between them. The chain's CDR3 is CASSLGPVLYNEQFF. As DNA, the CDR3 is TGTGCCAGCAGCTTGGGGCCGGTGCTTTACAATGAGCAGTTCTTC.

This clone was observed a handful of times. The chain uses TRBV12-3 or TRBV12-4 and TRBJ2-3; D is uncertain. This CDR3 is 11 amino acids long. Trimming took 6 bases from V and 6 from J, leaving 7 bases between them. The CDR3 sequence: CASSPSDTQYF. CDR3 nucleotide sequence: TGTGCCAGCAGCCCGAGCGATACGCAGTATTTT.

The genes are TRBV3-1 (or the pseudogene TRBV3-2) and TRBJ1-6; 7 bases line up with TRBD1. CDR3 size: 16 residues. CDR1 and CDR2 from the germline V gene are LGHDT and YNNKEL (reference sequence). J gave up 0 bases and V 4 bases, and 3 bases lay outside the gene matches. The chain's CDR3 is CASSRRQGSYNSPLHF. The CDR3 DNA is TGTGCCAGCAGCCGAAGACAGGGCTCCTATAATTCACCCCTCCACTTT.

The chain combines TRBV7-8 with TRBJ2-3, with TRBD2 as a possible D gene (5 bases). V was trimmed by 1 base and J by 5 bases, leaving 13 bases between them. Germline V gene lookup returns CDR1 SGHVS and CDR2 FQNEAQ. The CDR3 extends over 15 amino acids. CDR3 nucleotides: TGTGCCAGCAGCTTAGAAGGCTGGAGCGGAGATACGCAGTATTTT. Translation: CASSLEGWSGDTQYF.

CDR3 residues: CASSYGQENQPQHF. CDR3 in DNA: TGCGCCAGCAGCTACGGACAGGAGAATCAGCCCCAGCATTTT. This chain uses TRBV5-1 with TRBJ1-5; TRBD1 matches 7 bases. The CDR3 is made up of 14 amino acids. V was clipped by 3 bases and J by 4 bases; unmatched bases: 4. CDR1 is SGHRS, CDR2 YFSETQ, per germline.

The genes are TRBV7-2 and TRBJ1-5, with D uncertain. Between the trimmed V and J ends, which lost 1 base and 6 bases, there was a span of 13 bases. Germline V gene lookup returns CDR1 SGHTA and CDR2 FQGNSA. This CDR3 contains 15 residues. The CDR3 DNA is TGTGCCAGCAGCTTAGGTCTTCAGCGGCCTCAGCCCCAGCATTTT. Amino acid sequence: CASSLGLQRPQPQHF.

The chain recombines TRBV5-1 with TRBJ2-3; D not resolved. V was cut by 5 bases and J by 3 bases, with 13 bases left in between. Germline assignment: CDR1 SGHRS and CDR2 YFSETQ. The CDR3 covers 14 residues. CDR3 in DNA: TGCGCCAGCAGACCCGGATGGGGAACAGATACGCAGTATTTT. Amino acid sequence: CASRPGWGTDTQYF.

This sequence joins TRBV10-3 and TRBJ1-5; 8 positions agree with TRBD1. There are 17 residues in the CDR3. Germline V gene lookup returns CDR1 ENHRY and CDR2 SYGVKD. V trimming: 6 bases; J trimming: 1 base; junction bases outside the gene matches: 11. The CDR3 reads CAIRSGTGGGSNQPQHF. For the CDR3, the DNA is TGTGCCATCAGATCCGGGACAGGTGGAGGCAGCAATCAGCCCCAGCATTTT.

The gene calls are TRBV5-8 and TRBJ2-7; a weak D match, TRBD2 (5 bases). The V gene's germline CDR1 is SGHTS and CDR2 YDEGEE. V was clipped by 4 bases and J by 6 bases, with 17 bases between them. The CDR3 has 14 residues. CDR3 residues: CASSGPAGAGEQYF. Here the CDR3 DNA reads TGTGCCAGCAGCGGTCCCGCGGGCGCGGGCGAGCAGTACTTC.

The chain couples TRBV6-6 to TRBJ1-2, with TRBD1 identical over 7 bases. Germline lookup yields CDR1 MNHNY and CDR2 SVGAGI (reference sequence). The CDR3 covers 13 residues. V lost 5 bases to trimming and J lost 8 bases; unmatched junction nucleotides: 8. The CDR3 sequence: CASSPTGERGYTF. The CDR3 DNA sequence: TGTGCCAGCAGTCCAACAGGGGAACGGGGCTACACCTTC.

The chain is built from TRBV4-1 and TRBJ2-2, with D maybe TRBD2 (5 bases). Germline assignment: CDR1 MGHRA and CDR2 YSYEKL. Trimming shortened V by 4 bases and J by 1 base, and 16 bases separated the two germline ends. This CDR3 has 17 amino acids. The CDR3 DNA follows: TGCGCCAGCAGCCCGATCCGGACTCGACTGAACACCGGGGAGCTGTTTTTT. Its translation is CASSPIRTRLNTGELFF.